A single sample is the source of the 30 T cell receptor beta chains below, sequenced in a study of T cell therapy after organ transplantation (dated by TCRdb to between 2018 and 2020). No antigens are known for them. Library prep was done by the immunoSEQ multiplex PCR assay. TCRdb carries this immuneACCESS record with in-frame sequences only. Its versions omit some clonotypes, under half of them owing to an unresolved V gene in the studies checked, with the rest unexplained. Counted in this sample were about 48,000 clones; around 93% of them appeared once. The ten largest clonotypes hold over 3% of the sample. The label giving this sample's time point can be read as: before start of T cell therapy. Sequencing was performed on CD8+ T cells from blood, taken before autologous CMV-specific T cell therapy. These TCRs come from a human patient who had received a solid organ transplant and had CMV disease.

The V call is TRBV5-6, the J call TRBJ2-5; TRBD1 is a possible D gene (6 bases). The germline V and J ends were trimmed by 4 bases and 0 bases, with 13 bases remaining between them. The CDR3 contains 15 residues. In germline, CDR1 is SGHDT, CDR2 YYEEEE. CDR3 amino acids: CASSQFGQYQETQYF. For the CDR3, the DNA is TGTGCCAGCAGCCAGTTTGGACAGTACCAAGAGACCCAGTACTTC.

V and J are TRBV27 and TRBJ2-7, with a possible D match to TRBD1 (5 bases). V was shortened by 3 bases and J by 2 bases, with 20 bases between the two germline ends. This CDR3 is built from 17 residues. Looked up from germline, CDR1 is MNHEY and CDR2 is SMNVEV (reference sequence). This chain's CDR3 is CASSLSWWAGKAYEQYF. The CDR3 nucleotides read TGTGCCAGCAGTTTGAGCTGGTGGGCAGGGAAAGCCTACGAGCAGTACTTC.

V gene TRBV5-4 combines with J gene TRBJ1-1; D call uncertain. The CDR3 loop spans 12 amino acids. V lost 1 base to trimming and J lost 8 bases, with 9 bases between them. CDR1 and CDR2 from the germline V gene are SGHNT and YYREEE (reference sequence). DNA for the CDR3: TGTGCCAGCAGCTTGAATCCCAGGGAAGCTTTCTTT. It specifies CASSLNPREAFF.

The genes are TRBV6-5 and TRBJ2-7; no clear D. V was trimmed by 4 bases and J by 0 bases, leaving 7 bases between them. The CDR3 has 13 residues. Looked up from germline, CDR1 is MNHEY and CDR2 is SVGAGI. The CDR3 bases are TGTGCCAGCAGTTTCTCGAGCTCCTACGAGCAGTACTTC. It translates to CASSFSSSYEQYF.

The CDR3 bases are TGTGCCTGGAGAACCGGGGTGGGAGCCAAAAACATTCAGTACTTC. Amino acid sequence: CAWRTGVGAKNIQYF. V gene TRBV30 combines with J gene TRBJ2-4, with D possibly TRBD2 on 5 matching bases. In germline, CDR1 is GTSNPN, CDR2 SVGIG (reference sequence). Trimming left V 3 bases short and J 0 bases short, with 12 bases between. CDR3 size: 15 residues.

The chain carries TRBV6-5 and TRBJ1-3; D gene uncertain. Per germline, CDR1 MNHEY and CDR2 SVGAGI. The CDR3 is made up of 14 amino acids. V was shortened by 11 bases and J by 0 bases, with 14 bases between the two germline ends. As DNA, the CDR3 is TGTGCCGCTAGACCGTTCGACTCTGGAAACACCATATATTTT. Its protein is CAARPFDSGNTIYF.

This clone is medium-sized (0.01 to 0.1%) within its sample. Additional DNA sequences in this sample encode the identical CDR3. V and J are TRBV10-1 and TRBJ1-3; no clear D. The CDR3 length is 18 residues. V shed 0 bases and J shed 9 bases, with 24 bases lying between them. Germline CDR1 and CDR2: WNHNN and SYGVQD (reference sequence). The CDR3 DNA reads as TGCGCCAGCAGTGAGTCGAAAGGCCGCTATCAAAGAAACACCACCATATATTTT. Its translation: CASSESKGRYQRNTTIYF.

This chain uses TRBV18 with TRBJ1-1; tentatively, D is TRBD1 (5 bases). V lost 2 bases and J 5 bases, leaving 9 bases between the germline ends. This CDR3 region has 13 residues. Germline lookup yields CDR1 KGHSH and CDR2 LQKENI. The CDR3 nucleotides are TGTGCCAGCTCACCAACGGGGGGGACTGAAGCTTTCTTT. As protein: CASSPTGGTEAFF.

The chain is built from TRBV6-1 and TRBJ2-1; 8 bases are a match to TRBD2. With V trimmed by 3 bases and J by 5 bases, 9 bases remained unmatched. The germline V gene encodes CDR1 MNHNS and CDR2 SASEGT. The CDR3 consists of 16 residues. CDR3 nucleotide sequence: TGTGCCAGCAGTGAGGACAGCGGGAGTGGGAACAATGAGCAGTTCTTC. Translating it yields CASSEDSGSGNNEQFF.

The genes are TRBV5-1 and TRBJ1-1; D is unclear. The CDR3 loop spans 13 amino acids. V was pared by 3 bases and J by 7 bases, with 13 bases between. The V gene's germline CDR1 is SGHRS and CDR2 YFSETQ. The CDR3 bases are TGCGCCAGCAGCTCAATCACAGAAGGTGAAGCTTTCTTT. Its protein is CASSSITEGEAFF.

V gene TRBV18 combines with J gene TRBJ1-1, with D unclear. The CDR3 runs to 14 residues. Germline V gene sequence: CDR1 KGHSH, CDR2 LQKENI. With 2 bases removed from V and 4 bases from J, the gap between germline ends came to 11 bases. The CDR3 bases are TGTGCCAGCTCACCAGTCGTAGGGAGCACTGAAGCTTTCTTT. Translated: CASSPVVGSTEAFF. Filled out from reference TRBV18 and TRBJ1-1, the complete variable domain reads NAGVMQNPRHLVRRRGQEARLRCSPMKGHSHVYWYRQLPEEGLKFMVYLQKENIIDESGMPKERFSAEFPKEGPSILRIQQVVRGDSAAYFCASSPVVGSTEAFFGQGTRLTVV.

The chain couples TRBV5-6 to TRBJ2-7; maybe TRBD2 (6 bases). The V gene's germline CDR1 is SGHDT and CDR2 YYEEEE. V was clipped by 0 bases and J by 0 bases, with 13 bases between them. The CDR3 is made up of 16 amino acids. CDR3 sequence reads: CASSLAWRESSYEQYF. CDR3 coding DNA: TGTGCCAGCAGCTTGGCTTGGCGGGAAAGCTCCTACGAGCAGTACTTC.

V usage is TRBV4-1 and J usage is TRBJ2-2; D gene ambiguous. Germline loops: CDR1 MGHRA, CDR2 YSYEKL. The V and J ends lost 7 bases and 10 bases respectively, with 10 bases between them. The CDR3 consists of 11 residues. The CDR3 sequence is CASNPVEELFF. The CDR3 region has the DNA TGCGCCAGCAACCCCGTCGAGGAGCTGTTTTTT.

This chain links TRBV5-6 with TRBJ1-1; D gene ambiguous. V was trimmed by 3 bases and J by 4 bases, leaving 7 bases between them. Germline assignment: CDR1 SGHDT and CDR2 YYEEEE. The CDR3 totals 12 residues. In DNA form, the CDR3 reads TGTGCCAGCAGCTCCTACCTCACTGAAGCTTTCTTT. This encodes CASSSYLTEAFF.

This chain links TRBV9 with TRBJ2-1; 9 nucleotides align to TRBD2. The CDR3 runs 16 residues. Germline V gene data show CDR1 as SGDLS and CDR2 as YYNGEE. Germline trimming cut 4 bases from V and 1 base from J; bases unmatched to any gene: 6. The CDR3 spells CASSQSTSGSYNEQFF. The CDR3 DNA sequence: TGTGCCAGCAGCCAAAGTACTAGCGGGTCCTACAATGAGCAGTTCTTC.

The table lists this clone with a count of one. The genes are TRBV7-2 and TRBJ1-5, with D unresolved. V lost 0 bases to trimming and J lost 7 bases, with 10 bases between them. The germline CDR1 and CDR2 sequences are SGHTA and FQGNSA. There are 14 residues in the CDR3. This CDR3 reads CASSLAEVGQPQHF. The CDR3 DNA reads TGTGCCAGCAGCTTAGCGGAGGTGGGCCAGCCCCAGCATTTT.

The chain has TRBV27 and TRBJ2-5, with D maybe TRBD2 (5 bases). This CDR3 is built from 15 residues. V was trimmed by 0 bases and J by 2 bases, leaving 10 bases between them. The germline V gene encodes CDR1 MNHEY and CDR2 SMNVEV (reference sequence). DNA for the CDR3: TGTGCCAGCAGTTTATCTCACCGGGGTCAAGAGACCCAGTACTTC. This sequence encodes CASSLSHRGQETQYF.

The V call is TRBV7-8, the J call TRBJ1-5; 7 nucleotides match TRBD1. CDR1 is SGHVS, CDR2 FQNEAQ, per germline. This CDR3 region has 16 residues. V lost 1 base, J lost 1 base, and 4 bases stayed unmatched. CDR3 coding DNA: TGTGCCAGCAGCTTAGGGGGGACAGCGAGCAATCAGCCCCAGCATTTT. This translates into CASSLGGTASNQPQHF.

V is TRBV6-5 and J is TRBJ1-2; no reliable D call. Germline V gene sequence: CDR1 MNHEY, CDR2 SVGAGI. The CDR3 has 13 residues. V dropped 0 bases and J dropped 5 bases, with 7 bases sitting between them. The CDR3 nucleotides are TGTGCCAGCAGTTACTCTTCCTCATATGGCTACACCTTC. Amino acid sequence: CASSYSSSYGYTF.

The V gene is TRBV4-1, the J gene TRBJ2-1, with 9 bases lining up with TRBD2. This CDR3 contains 15 residues. After removal of 6 bases from V and 2 bases from J, the junction contained 5 bases not matched to a gene. Germline CDR1 reads MGHRA; CDR2 reads YSYEKL. The chain's CDR3 is CASRNGGGAYNEQFF. The DNA for the CDR3 is TGCGCCAGCAGAAACGGCGGGGGGGCCTACAATGAGCAGTTCTTC.

This chain uses TRBV5-6 with TRBJ1-5; 7 bases are a match to TRBD1. The CDR3 runs 15 residues. With 0 bases clipped from V and 4 bases from J, the junction kept 4 bases outside the gene matches. CDR1 and CDR2 (germline): SGHDT, YYEEEE. The CDR3 loop is CASSLDRGRNQPQHF. CDR3 coding DNA: TGTGCCAGCAGCTTGGACAGGGGAAGGAATCAGCCCCAGCATTTT.

The chain is built from TRBV30 and TRBJ2-1; D remains ambiguous. CDR3 length: 15 residues. CDR1 is GTSNPN, CDR2 SVGIG, per germline (reference sequence). V was shortened by 0 bases and J by 7 bases, with 16 bases between the two germline ends. CDR3: CAWSVSPESPNEQFF. The CDR3 DNA sequence: TGTGCCTGGAGTGTTTCGCCGGAGTCTCCTAATGAGCAGTTCTTC.

The sample holds one count of this clone. This chain joins TRBV5-6 and TRBJ1-1; D gene unclear. Germline CDR1 and CDR2: SGHDT and YYEEEE. CDR3 length equals 16 residues. V lost 3 bases to trimming and J lost 0 bases, with 15 bases between them. This CDR3 reads CASSWRTAVMNTEAFF. The CDR3 DNA reads TGTGCCAGCAGCTGGAGGACGGCTGTTATGAACACTGAAGCTTTCTTT.

This clone has only one observation. This chain links TRBV5-1 with TRBJ1-1; D is unclear. Trimming removed 4 bases at V and 7 bases at J, with 17 bases between. This CDR3 region has 14 residues. Germline V gives CDR1 SGHRS, CDR2 YFSETQ. The CDR3 sequence is CASSDLASQFEAFF. The CDR3 region has the DNA TGCGCCAGCAGCGACCTAGCGAGCCAGTTTGAAGCTTTCTTT.

The chain links TRBV6-4 to TRBJ2-3, with TRBD2 matching 8 bases. In germline, CDR1 is MRHNA, CDR2 SNTAGT. CDR3 length: 14 amino acids. V lost 3 bases, J lost 2 bases, and 1 base stayed unmatched. CDR3 amino acids: CASSERGATDTQYF. The DNA of the CDR3 is TGTGCCAGCAGTGAGCGGGGGGCCACAGATACGCAGTATTTT.

The CDR3 protein is CASRTVGTSLYEQYF. The CDR3 DNA reads TGTGCCAGCAGGACCGTGGGGACGAGCCTCTACGAGCAGTACTTC. The J gene is TRBJ2-7, the V gene TRBV27; the D call may be TRBD1 or TRBD2 (5 bases each). V lost 6 bases and J 3 bases, leaving 18 bases between the germline ends. The CDR3 spans 15 residues. Germline CDR1 is MNHEY and CDR2 is SMNVEV (reference sequence).

About this clone itself: One end of the junction varies from germline; a read error may be responsible. The chain employs TRBV7-8 and TRBJ2-2, with 7 bases that match TRBD2. Looked up from germline, CDR1 is SGHVS and CDR2 is FQNEAQ. CDR3 length equals 14 residues. CDR3 sequence: CASSLAVFTGELFF. The CDR3 DNA follows: TGTGCCAGCAGCCTAGCGGTTTTCACCGGGGAGCTGTTTTTT.

The chain is built from TRBV11-2 and TRBJ2-5, with D tentatively TRBD1 or TRBD2 (5 bases each). In germline, CDR1 is SGHAT, CDR2 FQNNGV. This CDR3 comprises 14 residues. Between the trimmed V and J ends, which lost 7 bases and 9 bases, there was a span of 21 bases. CDR3 loop: CASTTQPAEGAQYF. For the CDR3, the DNA is TGTGCCAGCACTACCCAACCAGCGGAAGGGGCCCAGTACTTC.

V gene TRBV29-1 combines with J gene TRBJ2-2, with D possibly being TRBD2 (5 bases). V lost 5 bases and J 0 bases, leaving 28 bases between the germline ends. CDR3 size: 20 residues. Germline assignment: CDR1 SQVTM and CDR2 ANQGSEA. Here the CDR3 DNA reads TGCAGCGTTCGGGGAGAGGTGGGCCCTCAGTACTCTACGAACACCGGGGAGCTGTTTTTT. Amino acid sequence: CSVRGEVGPQYSTNTGELFF.

The chain couples TRBV27 to TRBJ2-7; possibly TRBD1 for D (5 bases). Germline-derived CDR1 and CDR2 are MNHEY and SMNVEV (reference sequence). CDR3 length: 13 amino acids. V was cut by 2 bases and J by 4 bases, with 9 bases left in between. CDR3 bases: TGTGCCAGCAGTTTACAGGACACTTACGAGCAGTACTTC. Residues: CASSLQDTYEQYF.